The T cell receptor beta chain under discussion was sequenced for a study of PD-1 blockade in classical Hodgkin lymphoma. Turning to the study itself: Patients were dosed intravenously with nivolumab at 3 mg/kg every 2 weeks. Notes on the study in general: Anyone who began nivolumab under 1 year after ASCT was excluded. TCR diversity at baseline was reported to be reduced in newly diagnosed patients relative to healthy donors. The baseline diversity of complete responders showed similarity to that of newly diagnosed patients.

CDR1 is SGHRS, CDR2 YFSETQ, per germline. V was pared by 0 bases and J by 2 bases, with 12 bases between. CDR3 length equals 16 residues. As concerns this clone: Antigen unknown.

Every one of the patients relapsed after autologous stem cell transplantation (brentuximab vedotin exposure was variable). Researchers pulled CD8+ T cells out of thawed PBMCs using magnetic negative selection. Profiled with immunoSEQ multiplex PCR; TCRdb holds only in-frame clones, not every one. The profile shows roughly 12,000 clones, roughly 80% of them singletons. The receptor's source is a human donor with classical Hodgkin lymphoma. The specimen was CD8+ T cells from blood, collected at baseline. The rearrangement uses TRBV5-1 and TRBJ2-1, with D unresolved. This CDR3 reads CASSLAVGFTYNEQFF. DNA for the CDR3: TGCGCCAGCAGCTTGGCCGTAGGCTTTACCTACAATGAGCAGTTCTTC.